A selection of T cell receptor beta chains follows, all from one sample in a study of blood T cell repertoires in COVID-19. The assay was immunoSEQ multiplex PCR, and TCRdb's table has in-frame clones only and misses some. Altogether about 210,000 clones are present, roughly 91% being singletons, with the ten largest covering 7% to 8.5%. Specimen: PBMCs or T cells enriched from blood (not recorded which). These receptor sequences come from a man younger than 40 in a cohort exposed to, infected with or recovered from COVID-19 (not recorded which). CDR3s include the opening cysteine and the closing phenylalanine or tryptophan. Fields, in order: D gene, V gene, clone size, J gene, CDR3 protein, CDR3 DNA. A D gene is named only where the DNA matches it firmly. Clone size is not always given. Where it is, it says once, few, many or a class for expanded clones.

.	TRBV7-9	.	TRBJ2-1	CASSSFKVSGNNEQFF	TGTGCCAGCAGCTCGTTCAAAGTTAGCGGAAACAATGAGCAGTTCTTC
.	TRBV27	.	TRBJ2-7	CASSRSVVGGPYEQYF	TGTGCCAGCAGCCGCTCCGTGGTTGGAGGACCCTACGAGCAGTACTTC
.	TRBV5-6	many	TRBJ1-5	CASSLTGSGNQPQHF	TGTGCCAGCAGCTTGACAGGGTCGGGCAATCAGCCCCAGCATTTT
.	TRBV4-3	.	TRBJ1-2	CASSQVSTPGIYGYTF	TGCGCCAGCAGCCAAGTATCGACTCCGGGGATCTATGGCTACACCTTC
TRBD2	TRBV6-5	.	TRBJ2-1	CASSPGLAGEDEQFF	TGTGCCAGCAGCCCGGGACTAGCGGGGGAAGATGAGCAGTTCTTC
TRBD1	TRBV5-1	.	TRBJ1-1	CASSIQGSTEAFF	TGCGCCAGCAGTATACAGGGGAGTACTGAAGCTTTCTTT
TRBD1	TRBV7-9	.	TRBJ1-5	CASSLLGQGDVDSNQPQHF	TGTGCCAGCAGCTTACTTGGACAGGGGGATGTCGATAGCAATCAGCCCCAGCATTTT
TRBD2	TRBV19	.	TRBJ2-5	CASSIGTSGWETQYF	TGTGCCAGTAGTATAGGGACTAGCGGGTGGGAGACCCAGTACTTC
TRBD1	TRBV28	.	TRBJ1-3	CASSSGGFSGNTIYF	TGTGCCAGCAGTTCAGGGGGCTTCTCTGGAAACACCATATATTTT
.	TRBV7-9	.	TRBJ2-3	CASTATITDTQYF	TGTGCCAGCACAGCGACGATCACAGATACGCAGTATTTT
TRBD2	TRBV27	.	TRBJ2-1	CASSLSAGDNEQFF	TGTGCCAGCAGTTTAAGTGCGGGGGACAATGAGCAGTTCTTC
TRBD1	TRBV6-1	.	TRBJ1-3	CASSEAVQGGYTIYF	TGTGCCAGCAGTGAAGCGGTACAGGGGGGCTACACCATATATTTT
TRBD1	TRBV19	.	TRBJ1-1	CASSIDPGGRRKAFF	TGTGCCAGTAGTATAGACCCAGGGGGCCGGAGGAAAGCTTTCTTT
.	TRBV29-1	.	TRBJ2-6	CSVQRQSGANVLTF	TGCAGCGTTCAACGACAGTCTGGGGCCAACGTCCTGACTTTC
.	TRBV7-2	.	TRBJ2-3	CASSFNRGRLDTQYF	TGTGCCAGCAGCTTTAATAGGGGCAGGTTAGATACGCAGTATTTT
TRBD2	TRBV6-1	.	TRBJ2-6	CASSALQRESSGANVLTF	TGTGCCAGCAGTGCTCTCCAGCGGGAGAGCTCTGGGGCCAACGTCCTGACTTTC
.	TRBV6-5	.	TRBJ1-5	CASRDSGRNQPQHF	TGTGCCAGCAGGGACTCTGGGCGCAATCAGCCCCAGCATTTT
.	TRBV7-6	.	TRBJ1-4	CASSSAPRGTPNEKLFF	TGTGCCAGCAGCTCAGCACCTCGCGGGACCCCTAATGAAAAACTGTTTTTT
.	TRBV7-9	.	TRBJ1-2	CASSSSGYGYTF	TGTGCCAGCAGCTCATCGGGGTATGGCTACACCTTC
TRBD1	TRBV25-1	.	TRBJ1-3	CASSEEKTGNTIYF	TGTGCCAGCAGTGAAGAAAAGACAGGGAACACCATATATTTT
TRBD2	TRBV5-5	.	TRBJ2-1	CASSIRLAGEAYNEQFF	TGTGCCAGCAGCATTAGACTAGCGGGAGAAGCCTACAATGAGCAGTTCTTC
TRBD1	TRBV24-1	.	TRBJ2-5	CATSDRQGAPQETQYF	TGTGCCACCAGTGATCGACAGGGGGCACCCCAAGAGACCCAGTACTTC
.	TRBV20-1	.	TRBJ1-5	CSARFGTVEHF	TGCAGTGCTAGGTTCGGAACAGTGGAGCATTTT
TRBD1	TRBV5-1	.	TRBJ1-3	CASRKQGAAGNTIYF	TGCGCCAGCAGAAAACAGGGGGCTGCTGGAAACACCATATATTTT
TRBD2	TRBV6-5	.	TRBJ2-2	CASILAGVGGELFF	TGTGCCAGCATCTTAGCGGGAGTGGGCGGGGAGCTGTTTTTT
.	TRBV5-6	.	TRBJ2-5	CASTLGVQETQYF	TGTGCCAGCACTCTAGGAGTTCAAGAGACCCAGTACTTC
.	TRBV7-3	.	TRBJ1-1	CASSLGGTRNTEAFF	TGTGCCAGCAGCTTAGGGGGCACACGGAACACTGAAGCTTTCTTT
TRBD2	TRBV12-3/TRBV12-4	.	TRBJ2-5	CASSLSGVETQYF	TGTGCCAGCAGCTTAAGCGGGGTAGAGACCCAGTACTTC
.	TRBV27	once	TRBJ1-6	CASSLSRSYNSPLHF	TGTGCCAGCAGTTTGAGTAGATCCTATAATTCACCCCTCCACTTT
.	TRBV28	.	TRBJ1-2	CASSGLTYGYTF	TGTGCCAGCAGCGGATTGACTTATGGCTACACCTTC
TRBD1	TRBV18	few	TRBJ2-7	CASSPTGQVKGYEQYF	TGTGCCAGCTCACCGACTGGACAGGTTAAGGGCTACGAGCAGTACTTC
TRBD1	TRBV5-8	few	TRBJ2-7	CASPSIRDRSRQYF	TGTGCCAGCCCCTCCATAAGGGACAGGTCTAGGCAGTACTTC
TRBD2	TRBV5-5	.	TRBJ2-1	CASSPHSVFSGSVFYNEQFF	TGTGCCAGCAGTCCCCACAGCGTTTTTAGCGGGAGTGTTTTCTACAATGAGCAGTTCTTC
TRBD2	TRBV15	once	TRBJ2-5	CATSRSGGVQETQYF	TGTGCCACCAGCCGGAGTGGGGGGGTACAAGAGACCCAGTACTTC
.	TRBV27	.	TRBJ2-5	CASSWLRSQETQYF	TGTGCCAGCAGTTGGTTGAGAAGCCAAGAGACCCAGTACTTC
TRBD1	TRBV5-1	.	TRBJ1-1	CASSLAQGDFEAFF	TGCGCCAGCAGCTTGGCCCAGGGGGACTTTGAAGCTTTCTTT
TRBD2	TRBV5-6	.	TRBJ2-7	CASSLTSGKAYEQYF	TGTGCCAGCAGCTTGACTAGCGGGAAGGCCTACGAGCAGTACTTC
.	TRBV7-2	.	TRBJ2-2	CASSLTLTINTGELFF	TGTGCCAGCAGCTTAACCCTGACAATCAACACCGGGGAGCTGTTTTTT
TRBD1	TRBV9	.	TRBJ2-3	CASSDGQGKYF	TGTGCCAGCAGCGATGGACAGGGGAAGTATTTT
.	TRBV4-1	once	TRBJ1-1	CASSQSKLNTEAFF	TGCGCCAGCAGCCAATCGAAGCTGAACACTGAAGCTTTCTTT
.	TRBV2	.	TRBJ2-7	CATARLFYEQYF	TGTGCCACCGCTCGACTCTTCTACGAGCAGTACTTC
.	TRBV5-6	.	TRBJ2-5	CASSHQETQYF	TGTGCCAGCAGCCATCAAGAGACCCAGTACTTC
TRBD1	TRBV5-1	.	TRBJ1-1	CASRPIGGAGAFF	TGCGCCAGCAGACCAATAGGGGGCGCGGGGGCTTTCTTT
.	TRBV9	few	TRBJ1-1	CASSVSGQSSNTEAFF	TGTGCCAGCAGCGTCTCCGGACAGTCATCTAACACTGAAGCTTTCTTT
.	TRBV27	.	TRBJ1-4	CASSFGGEKLFF	TGTGCCAGCAGTTTCGGGGGAGAAAAACTGTTTTTT
TRBD1	TRBV5-1	.	TRBJ2-7	CASSLAVLRTGNNEQYF	TGCGCCAGCAGCTTGGCAGTTCTTAGGACAGGGAATAACGAGCAGTACTTC
TRBD2	TRBV7-8	.	TRBJ2-2	CASSTGGGSEETGELFF	TGTGCCAGCAGCACCGGCGGCGGGAGTGAGGAAACCGGGGAGCTGTTTTTT
TRBD1	TRBV7-3	.	TRBJ1-1	CASSLGQGNTEAFF	TGTGCCAGCAGCTTAGGACAGGGGAACACTGAAGCTTTCTTT
TRBD2	TRBV7-2	.	TRBJ2-5	CASSLGGSTQETQYF	TGTGCCAGCAGCTTAGGCGGGAGCACCCAAGAGACCCAGTACTTC
TRBD2	TRBV4-1	.	TRBJ2-5	CASSQAAREGPETQYF	TGCGCCAGCAGCCAAGCTGCGCGGGAGGGCCCAGAGACCCAGTACTTC
.	TRBV5-1	many	TRBJ2-6	CASSLGQGNSGANVLTF	TGCGCCAGCAGCTTGGGCCAGGGGAACTCTGGGGCCAACGTCCTGACTTTC
TRBD1	TRBV19	.	TRBJ1-5	CASSMDRDTNQPQHF	TGTGCCAGTAGTATGGACAGGGATACTAATCAGCCCCAGCATTTT
.	TRBV5-1	.	TRBJ2-1	CASSLEGPVGLNEQFF	TGCGCCAGCAGCTTGGAGGGGCCAGTGGGGCTCAATGAGCAGTTCTTC
TRBD2	TRBV27	.	TRBJ2-1	CASSLASGGYNEQFF	TGTGCCAGCAGTTTAGCTAGCGGAGGGTACAATGAGCAGTTCTTC
TRBD1	TRBV5-1	few	TRBJ1-4	CASSRTGKANEKLFF	TGCGCCAGCAGCAGGACAGGGAAGGCTAATGAAAAACTGTTTTTT
.	TRBV3-1/TRBV3-2	.	TRBJ2-5	CASSPASALGFQETQYF	TGTGCCAGCAGCCCAGCAAGCGCCCTCGGCTTCCAAGAGACCCAGTACTTC
TRBD1	TRBV27	.	TRBJ1-4	CASSVGQGDSFEKLFF	TGTGCCAGCAGTGTGGGACAGGGGGACAGCTTCGAAAAACTGTTTTTT
TRBD2	TRBV7-2	.	TRBJ2-7	CASSPAGLAAHEQYF	TGTGCCAGCAGCCCAGCGGGCCTAGCGGCCCACGAGCAGTACTTC
.	TRBV3-1/TRBV3-2	few	TRBJ2-1	CASSLPSGSSYNEQFF	TGTGCCAGCAGCCTTCCATCCGGGAGCTCCTACAATGAGCAGTTCTTC